Listed below are T cell receptor beta chains from one sample, sequenced in a study of OX40 agonist ivuxolimab in advanced cancers. TCRdb keeps only in-frame clones here, not all; method: immunoSEQ multiplex PCR. The data hold 48,000 or so clones, with approximately 94% observed a single time. The source material was CD4+ or CD8+ T cells sorted from blood, sampled in a trial of the OX40 agonist ivuxolimab. All receptors derive from an adult with an advanced solid tumor such as melanoma, head and neck, liver or kidney cancer. CDR3s include the opening cysteine and the closing phenylalanine or tryptophan. The D gene is left open where the match is weak. Clone size is given for some rows only: seen once, a few or many times, or a class if the clone is expanded.

v_gene: TRBV5-1; j_gene: TRBJ2-3; d_gene: -; abundance: -; CDR3nt: TGCGCCAGCAGGCTTTTGGCAGATACGCAGTATTTT; CDR3aa: CASRLLADTQYF
v_gene: TRBV28; j_gene: TRBJ1-5; d_gene: -; abundance: -; CDR3nt: TGTGCCAGCACCCCAATAGGTTGGAATCAGCCCCAGCATTTT; CDR3aa: CASTPIGWNQPQHF
v_gene: TRBV28; j_gene: TRBJ2-5; d_gene: -; abundance: -; CDR3nt: TGTGCCAGCAGTCCTAGGGAGACCCAGTACTTC; CDR3aa: CASSPRETQYF
v_gene: TRBV11-2; j_gene: TRBJ2-1; d_gene: -; abundance: -; CDR3nt: TGTGCCAGCAGCTTGGGCAGCTACAATGAGCAGTTCTTC; CDR3aa: CASSLGSYNEQFF
v_gene: TRBV4-1; j_gene: TRBJ2-7; d_gene: -; abundance: -; CDR3nt: TGCGCCAGCAGCCAAGGTCCTAGAAGCTCCTACGAGCAGTACTTC; CDR3aa: CASSQGPRSSYEQYF
v_gene: TRBV4-1; j_gene: TRBJ2-7; d_gene: -; abundance: -; CDR3nt: TGCGCCAGCAGCCAAGATGGCGGGCCCTCCTCCTACGAGCAGTACTTC; CDR3aa: CASSQDGGPSSYEQYF
v_gene: TRBV30; j_gene: TRBJ2-7; d_gene: TRBD2; abundance: once; CDR3nt: TGTGCCTGGAGCCCCGAGCGGGAGCTTTCCTACGAGCAGTACTTC; CDR3aa: CAWSPERELSYEQYF
v_gene: TRBV19; j_gene: TRBJ1-5; d_gene: TRBD1; abundance: -; CDR3nt: TGTGCCAGTAGCACGGGCGGGACAGGGGGTTTTTTGAGCAATCAGCCCCAGCATTTT; CDR3aa: CASSTGGTGGFLSNQPQHF
v_gene: TRBV6-1; j_gene: TRBJ2-7; d_gene: TRBD1; abundance: -; CDR3nt: TGTGCCAGCAGTGAATCCGGACAGGGGTACGAGCAGTACTTC; CDR3aa: CASSESGQGYEQYF
v_gene: TRBV28; j_gene: TRBJ1-1; d_gene: TRBD1; abundance: -; CDR3nt: TGTGCCAGCAGTCCGGACCAGGGGGCATTCACTGAAGCTTTCTTT; CDR3aa: CASSPDQGAFTEAFF
v_gene: TRBV27; j_gene: TRBJ2-7; d_gene: -; abundance: -; CDR3nt: TGTGCCAGCAGTGCGGGACCGACCTACGAGCAGTACTTC; CDR3aa: CASSAGPTYEQYF
v_gene: TRBV19; j_gene: TRBJ1-5; d_gene: -; abundance: -; CDR3nt: TGTGCCAGTGCTGACCCCCAACAGCCCCAGCATTTT; CDR3aa: CASADPQQPQHF
v_gene: TRBV4-2; j_gene: TRBJ2-1; d_gene: -; abundance: few; CDR3nt: TGTGCCAGCAGCCATCCCGGTAGCGAGAGACCCTACAATGAGCAGTTCTTC; CDR3aa: CASSHPGSERPYNEQFF
v_gene: TRBV2; j_gene: TRBJ1-1; d_gene: -; abundance: -; CDR3nt: TGTGCCAGCGTCGAAGGGGGGGGGACTGAAGCTTTCTTT; CDR3aa: CASVEGGGTEAFF
v_gene: TRBV7-9; j_gene: TRBJ2-7; d_gene: TRBD1; abundance: -; CDR3nt: TGTGCCTGCACCCCCCCGGACAGGGGGGACTACGAGCAGTACTTC; CDR3aa: CACTPPDRGDYEQYF
v_gene: TRBV4-1; j_gene: TRBJ2-1; d_gene: -; abundance: -; CDR3nt: TGCGCCAGCAGCCAAGAACGAGCCCCACTGCCCTACAATGAGCAGTTCTTC; CDR3aa: CASSQERAPLPYNEQFF
v_gene: TRBV9; j_gene: TRBJ2-7; d_gene: -; abundance: -; CDR3nt: TGTGCCAGCAGCCGACCCGGGGGCCAGGGCGAGCAGTACTTC; CDR3aa: CASSRPGGQGEQYF
v_gene: TRBV11-2; j_gene: TRBJ2-1; d_gene: -; abundance: -; CDR3nt: TGTGCCAGCAGCTTATTCGATGAGCAGTTCTTC; CDR3aa: CASSLFDEQFF
v_gene: TRBV4-1; j_gene: TRBJ1-1; d_gene: -; abundance: few; CDR3nt: TGCGCCAGCCTTGGGACGGCTCAATCGGCTTTCTTT; CDR3aa: CASLGTAQSAFF
v_gene: TRBV11-2; j_gene: TRBJ2-5; d_gene: -; abundance: -; CDR3nt: TGTGCCAGCAGCTTAGTTACAGACATAGAGACCCAGTACTTC; CDR3aa: CASSLVTDIETQYF
v_gene: TRBV4-3; j_gene: TRBJ2-7; d_gene: -; abundance: once; CDR3nt: TGCGCCAGCAGCCTACTAGTTATGGGCTACGAGCAGTACTTC; CDR3aa: CASSLLVMGYEQYF
v_gene: TRBV7-8; j_gene: TRBJ1-2; d_gene: -; abundance: -; CDR3nt: TGTGCCAGCAGTTCCGGACAGAACGTAAACTATGGCTACACCTTC; CDR3aa: CASSSGQNVNYGYTF
v_gene: TRBV29-1; j_gene: TRBJ2-7; d_gene: TRBD2; abundance: -; CDR3nt: TGCAGCGTATCAGCGGGAGGGCAATACGAGCAGTACTTC; CDR3aa: CSVSAGGQYEQYF
v_gene: TRBV19; j_gene: TRBJ2-7; d_gene: -; abundance: -; CDR3nt: TGTGCCAGTAGTATCTCGGGGGACTCCTACGAGCAGTACTTC; CDR3aa: CASSISGDSYEQYF
v_gene: TRBV7-2; j_gene: TRBJ1-1; d_gene: -; abundance: once; CDR3nt: TGTGCCAGCAGTTCGCGTGTCACAGGGATGAACACTGAAGCTTTCTTT; CDR3aa: CASSSRVTGMNTEAFF
v_gene: TRBV11-2; j_gene: TRBJ1-4; d_gene: TRBD1; abundance: once; CDR3nt: TGTGCCAGCAGCTTAGTAGGGGGCGCATCGGAAAAACTGTTTTTT; CDR3aa: CASSLVGGASEKLFF
v_gene: TRBV5-1; j_gene: TRBJ2-3; d_gene: TRBD2; abundance: -; CDR3nt: TGCGCCAGCAGCTTCGGGAGCGGGAGCGGAGATACGCAGTATTTT; CDR3aa: CASSFGSGSGDTQYF
v_gene: TRBV28; j_gene: TRBJ2-3; d_gene: TRBD2; abundance: -; CDR3nt: TGTGCCAGCAGTCCACTACCGGGACTAGACTTAACAGATACGCAGTATTTT; CDR3aa: CASSPLPGLDLTDTQYF
v_gene: TRBV10-2; j_gene: TRBJ1-3; d_gene: -; abundance: -; CDR3nt: TGCGCCAGCAGTGAGTCGAACGGGGGGTCTGGAAACACCATATATTTT; CDR3aa: CASSESNGGSGNTIYF
v_gene: TRBV9; j_gene: TRBJ2-2; d_gene: TRBD1; abundance: -; CDR3nt: TGTGCCAGCAGCGGGGGACAGGGCCTCACCGGGGAGCTGTTTTTT; CDR3aa: CASSGGQGLTGELFF
v_gene: TRBV15; j_gene: TRBJ2-3; d_gene: -; abundance: -; CDR3nt: TGTGCCACCATGGCAGGAGCTGCAGATACGCAGTATTTT; CDR3aa: CATMAGAADTQYF